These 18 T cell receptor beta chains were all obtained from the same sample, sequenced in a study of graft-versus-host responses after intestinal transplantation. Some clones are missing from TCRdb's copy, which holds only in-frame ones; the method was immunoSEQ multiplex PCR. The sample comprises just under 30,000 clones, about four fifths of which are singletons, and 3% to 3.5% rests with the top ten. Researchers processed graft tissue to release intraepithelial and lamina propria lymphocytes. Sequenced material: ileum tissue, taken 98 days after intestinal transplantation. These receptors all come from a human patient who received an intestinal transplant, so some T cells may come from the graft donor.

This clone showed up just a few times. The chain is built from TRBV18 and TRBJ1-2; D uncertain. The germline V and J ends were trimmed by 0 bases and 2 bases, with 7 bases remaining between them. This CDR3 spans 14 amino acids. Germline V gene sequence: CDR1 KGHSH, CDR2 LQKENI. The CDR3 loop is CASSPPARNYGYTF. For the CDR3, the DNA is TGTGCCAGCTCACCACCGGCCCGAAACTATGGCTACACCTTC. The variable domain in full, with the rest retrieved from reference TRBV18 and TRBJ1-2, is NAGVMQNPRHLVRRRGQEARLRCSPMKGHSHVYWYRQLPEEGLKFMVYLQKENIIDESGMPKERFSAEFPKEGPSILRIQQVVRGDSAAYFCASSPPARNYGYTFGSGTRLTVV.

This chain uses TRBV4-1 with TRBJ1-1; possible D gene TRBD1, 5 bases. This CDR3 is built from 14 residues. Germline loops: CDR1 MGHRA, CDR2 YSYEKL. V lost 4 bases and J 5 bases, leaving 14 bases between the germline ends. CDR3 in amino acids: CASSPSPGGTEAFF. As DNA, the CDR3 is TGCGCCAGCAGCCCCAGCCCGGGGGGAACTGAAGCTTTCTTT.

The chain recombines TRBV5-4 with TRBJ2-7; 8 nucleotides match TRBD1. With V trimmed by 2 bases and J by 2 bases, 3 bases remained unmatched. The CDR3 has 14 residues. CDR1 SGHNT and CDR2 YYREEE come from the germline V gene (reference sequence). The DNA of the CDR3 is TGTGCCAGCAGCTTCGGGACAGGCCCCTACGAGCAGTACTTC. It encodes CASSFGTGPYEQYF.

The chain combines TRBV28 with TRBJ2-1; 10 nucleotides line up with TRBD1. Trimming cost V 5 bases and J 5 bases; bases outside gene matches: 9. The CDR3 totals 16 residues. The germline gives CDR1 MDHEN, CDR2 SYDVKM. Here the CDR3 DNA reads TGTGCCAGCAGTCTTATGACGGGACAGGGGAACAATGAGCAGTTCTTC. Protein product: CASSLMTGQGNNEQFF.

The CDR3 sequence is CASSLTRDSREAFF. The CDR3 DNA sequence: TGTGCCAGCAGCTTAACGCGGGACAGCCGGGAAGCTTTCTTT. V gene TRBV7-3 combines with J gene TRBJ1-1; 7 nucleotides align to TRBD1. Germline CDR1 and CDR2: SGHTA and FQGTGA. CDR3 length: 14 amino acids. The junction had 6 bases not matched to a gene; V was cut back by 0 bases and J by 8 bases.

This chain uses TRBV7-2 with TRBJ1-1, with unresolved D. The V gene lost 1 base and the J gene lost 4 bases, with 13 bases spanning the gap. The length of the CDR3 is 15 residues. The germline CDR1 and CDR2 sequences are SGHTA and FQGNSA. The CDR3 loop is CASSLEYVKFTEAFF. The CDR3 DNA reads TGTGCCAGCAGCTTAGAGTACGTGAAGTTCACTGAAGCTTTCTTT.

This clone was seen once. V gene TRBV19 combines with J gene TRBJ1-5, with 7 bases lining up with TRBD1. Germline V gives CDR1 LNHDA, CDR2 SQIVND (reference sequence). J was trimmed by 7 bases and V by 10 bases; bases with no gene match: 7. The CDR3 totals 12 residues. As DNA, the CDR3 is TGTGCCACCGCCCAGGGGGACCAGCCCCAGCATTTT. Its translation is CATAQGDQPQHF.

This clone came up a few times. CDR3 residues: CASSQEGTDPNTGELFF. Here the CDR3 DNA reads TGTGCCAGCAGCCAAGAAGGGACAGACCCGAACACCGGGGAGCTGTTTTTT. This chain connects TRBV4-2 to TRBJ2-2; 7 nucleotides align to TRBD1. This CDR3 spans 17 amino acids. Germline V lookup: CDR1 LGHNA, CDR2 YNFKEQ. V was clipped by 0 bases and J by 0 bases; unmatched bases: 4.

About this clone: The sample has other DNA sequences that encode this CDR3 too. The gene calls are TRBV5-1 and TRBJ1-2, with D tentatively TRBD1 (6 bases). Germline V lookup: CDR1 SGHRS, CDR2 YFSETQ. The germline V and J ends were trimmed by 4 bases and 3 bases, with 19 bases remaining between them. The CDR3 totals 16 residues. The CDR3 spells CASSKLEGVRDYGYTF. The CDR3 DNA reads TGCGCCAGCAGCAAGCTCGAGGGGGTTCGGGACTATGGCTACACCTTC.

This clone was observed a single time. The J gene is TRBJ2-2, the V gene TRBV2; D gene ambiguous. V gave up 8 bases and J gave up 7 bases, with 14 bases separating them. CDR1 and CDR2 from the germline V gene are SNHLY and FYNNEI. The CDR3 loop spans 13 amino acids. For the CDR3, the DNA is TGTGCCAGCGATTGGCCGGTGGACGGGGAGCTGTTTTTT. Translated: CASDWPVDGELFF.

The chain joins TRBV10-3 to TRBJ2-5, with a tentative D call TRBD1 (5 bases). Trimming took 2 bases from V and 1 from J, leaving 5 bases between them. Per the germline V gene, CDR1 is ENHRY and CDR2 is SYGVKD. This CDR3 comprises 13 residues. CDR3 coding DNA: TGTGCCATCAGTGAGGACAGCCAAGAGACCCAGTACTTC. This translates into CAISEDSQETQYF.

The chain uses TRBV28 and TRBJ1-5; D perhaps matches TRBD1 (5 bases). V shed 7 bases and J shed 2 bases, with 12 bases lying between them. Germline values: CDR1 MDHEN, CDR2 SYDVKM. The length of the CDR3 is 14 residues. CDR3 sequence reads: CASKDPGGNQPQHF. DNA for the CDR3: TGTGCCAGCAAAGATCCGGGGGGCAATCAGCCCCAGCATTTT. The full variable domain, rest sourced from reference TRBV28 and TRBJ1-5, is DVKVTQSSRYLVKRTGEKVFLECVQDMDHENMFWYRQDPGLGLRLIYFSYDVKMKEKGDIPEGYSVSREKKERFSLILESASTNQTSMYLCASKDPGGNQPQHFGDGTRLSIL.

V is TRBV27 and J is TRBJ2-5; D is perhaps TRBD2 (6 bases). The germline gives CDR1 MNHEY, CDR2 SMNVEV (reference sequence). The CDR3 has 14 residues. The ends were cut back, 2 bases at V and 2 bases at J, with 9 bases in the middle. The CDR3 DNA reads TGTGCCAGCAGTTTAGTGGGGGGACAAGAGACCCAGTACTTC. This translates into CASSLVGGQETQYF.

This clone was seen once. The CDR3 DNA sequence: TGTGCCAGCGCCGGGGGAGGTCAGCCCCAGCATTTT. This encodes CASAGGGQPQHF. The chain links TRBV6-1 to TRBJ1-5; TRBD1 is a possible D gene (5 bases). Germline CDR1 MNHNS, CDR2 SASEGT. V was cut by 8 bases and J by 6 bases, with 11 bases left in between. The CDR3 consists of 12 residues.

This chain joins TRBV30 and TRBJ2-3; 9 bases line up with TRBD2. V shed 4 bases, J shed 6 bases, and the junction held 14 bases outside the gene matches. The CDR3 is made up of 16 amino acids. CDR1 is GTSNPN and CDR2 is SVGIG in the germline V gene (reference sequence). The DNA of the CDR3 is TGTGCCTGGAAGGTGCTAGCGGGGCTCGTAAGGGATACGCAGTATTTT. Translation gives CAWKVLAGLVRDTQYF.

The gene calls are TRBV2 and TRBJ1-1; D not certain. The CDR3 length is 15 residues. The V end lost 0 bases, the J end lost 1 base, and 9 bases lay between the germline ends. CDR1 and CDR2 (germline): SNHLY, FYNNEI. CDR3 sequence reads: CASSEAGTANTEAFF. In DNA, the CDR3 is TGTGCCAGCAGTGAAGCGGGTACAGCGAACACTGAAGCTTTCTTT.

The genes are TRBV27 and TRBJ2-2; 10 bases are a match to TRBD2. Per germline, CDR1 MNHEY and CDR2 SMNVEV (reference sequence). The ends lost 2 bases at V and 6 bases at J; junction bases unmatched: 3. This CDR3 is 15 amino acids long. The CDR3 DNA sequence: TGTGCCAGCAGTTTAAGCGGGGGGGCGGCCGGGGAGCTGTTTTTT. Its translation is CASSLSGGAAGELFF.

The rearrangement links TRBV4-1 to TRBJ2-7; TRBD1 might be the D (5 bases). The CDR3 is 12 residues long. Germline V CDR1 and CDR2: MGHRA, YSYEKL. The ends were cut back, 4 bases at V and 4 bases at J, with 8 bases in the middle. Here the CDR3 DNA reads TGCGCCAGCAGCCGGCAGGGATACGAGCAGTACTTC. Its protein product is CASSRQGYEQYF.